The present entry profiles one TCR beta chain with its context. This entry is derived from a study of T cells after yellow fever vaccination. Via MiXCR, TCRdb re-called the 5' RACE reads, giving one row per CDR3 protein. The data hold about 320,000 distinct CDR3 sequences, with around 6.8% observed a single time. The clonotype originates from a man younger than 35 who received the YFV17D yellow fever vaccine. This sample comprised PBMCs, obtained approximately 40 days after the first yellow fever vaccination.

The CDR3 DNA reads as TGTGCCAGCAGCTCACAGAAGGGCTACGAGCAGTACGTC. It yields the protein CASSSQKGYEQYV. The J gene is TRBJ2-7, the V gene TRBV5-4; D remains ambiguous. This CDR3 has 13 residues. Germline CDR1 reads SGHNT; CDR2 reads YYREEE (reference sequence). The V end lost 3 bases, the J end lost 3 bases, and 10 bases lay between the germline ends.